This T cell receptor beta chain was documented in a study of T cell changes during pregnancy in multiple sclerosis. Sequencing was performed with immunoSEQ multiplex PCR; in TCRdb, only in-frame clones are kept and a portion is missing. The sample records some 30,000 clones, 70% to 90% being singletons. Germline CDR1 is LGHNA and CDR2 is YSLEER. Trimming stripped 4 bases from V and 3 bases from J, with 15 bases between. CDR3 length: 16 amino acids. This receptor was obtained from a female donor with multiple sclerosis, enrolled in a pregnancy study. The V and J genes are TRBV4-3 and TRBJ2-2; D is perhaps TRBD2 (6 bases). The sequencing used CD8+ T cells from peripheral blood mononuclear cells, collected in the second trimester of pregnancy. The CDR3 bases are TGCGCCAGCAGCCTCGATCCGGACTATTACACCGGGGAGCTGTTTTTT. As protein: CASSLDPDYYTGELFF.